The 22 T cell receptor beta chains listed next were all sequenced from one sample in a study of shared clonotypes between healthy human individuals. Positive CCR7 selection of CD45RO-negative cells yielded the naive CD8 cells, and terminally differentiated effector memory CD45RA+ cells were excluded. Sequenced by immunoSEQ multiplex PCR; TCRdb stores in-frame clones only, minus some. The sample lists 800,000 or so clones; about 96% were seen once. Sequencing used naive CD8+ T cells sorted from blood. The source is a man aged 25 to 40 in good health.

The rearrangement uses TRBV7-9 and TRBJ1-2; tentative D call: TRBD1 (5 bases). V lost 5 bases to trimming and J lost 4 bases, with 20 bases between them. Germline V CDR1 and CDR2: SEHNR, FQNEAQ (reference sequence). CDR3 length: 16 amino acids. As DNA, the CDR3 is TGTGCCAGCAGCACCGCCAAGGAAGCCGGGGGCTATGGCTACACCTTC. Residues: CASSTAKEAGGYGYTF. Filled out from reference TRBV7-9 and TRBJ1-2, the complete variable domain reads DTGVSQNPRHKITKRGQNVTFRCDPISEHNRLYWYRQTLGQGPEFLTYFQNEAQLEKSRLLSDRFSAERPKGSFSTLEIQRTEQGDSAMYLCASSTAKEAGGYGYTFGSGTRLTVV.

The chain carries TRBV7-2 and TRBJ1-5, with D perhaps TRBD1 (5 bases). Per the germline V gene, CDR1 is SGHTA and CDR2 is FQGNSA. This CDR3 comprises 15 residues. V lost 5 bases and J lost 3, with 14 bases in between. CDR3 residues: CASSLEGRLNQPQHF. CDR3 coding DNA: TGTGCCAGCAGCCTAGAGGGACGGCTCAATCAGCCCCAGCATTTT.

A note on this clone: Different DNA sequences within this sample yield the same CDR3. The CDR3 DNA follows: TGTGCCAGCAGCCTAGGACAGGACTACGAGCAGTACTTC. It codes for CASSLGQDYEQYF. J is TRBJ2-7 and V is TRBV27; TRBD1 matches at 7 bases. This CDR3 contains 13 residues. The germline V gene has CDR1 MNHEY and CDR2 SMNVEV (reference sequence). V gave up 6 bases and J gave up 3 bases; unmatched junction bases: 5.

The chain employs TRBV2 and TRBJ2-2; the match to TRBD1 covers 7 bases. CDR1 is SNHLY and CDR2 is FYNNEI in the germline V gene. V shed 6 bases, J shed 0 bases, and the junction held 7 bases outside the gene matches. The CDR3 loop spans 16 amino acids. CDR3 nucleotide sequence: TGTGCCAGCAGATTTAGACAGGGCGCGAACACCGGGGAGCTGTTTTTT. Its protein is CASRFRQGANTGELFF.

The chain carries TRBV7-2 and TRBJ2-7; 10 nucleotides align to TRBD2. CDR1 SGHTA and CDR2 FQGNSA come from the germline V gene. CDR3 size: 16 residues. V was clipped by 4 bases and J by 4 bases; unmatched bases: 10. The CDR3 sequence is CASSSASGRAQYEQYF. For the CDR3, the DNA is TGTGCCAGCAGCTCTGCCAGCGGGAGGGCCCAGTACGAGCAGTACTTC.

J is TRBJ2-7 and V is TRBV6-5; no definite D call. This CDR3 has 12 amino acids. Trimming removed 2 bases at V and 7 bases at J, with 9 bases between. Germline assignment: CDR1 MNHEY and CDR2 SVGAGI. The DNA of the CDR3 is TGTGCCAGCAGTTACAACGCAAATGAGCAGTACTTC. This translates into CASSYNANEQYF.

This chain joins TRBV11-2 and TRBJ2-7, with 8 bases lining up with TRBD2. CDR3 length: 12 amino acids. Germline loops: CDR1 SGHAT, CDR2 FQNNGV. V gave up 4 bases and J gave up 6 bases; unmatched junction bases: 2. The CDR3 DNA sequence: TGTGCCAGCAGCTGGCGGGAGGCCGAGCAGTACTTC. This gives the protein CASSWREAEQYF.

The rearrangement uses TRBV5-4 and TRBJ1-5; 9 bases fit TRBD1. Per germline, CDR1 SGHNT and CDR2 YYREEE (reference sequence). This CDR3 is 18 amino acids long. V lost 7 bases and J lost 0; bases outside the gene matches: 14. The CDR3 coding sequence is TGTGCCAGCTCCTACGTGGGACAGGGAGTTCATAGCAATCAGCCCCAGCATTTT. Protein product: CASSYVGQGVHSNQPQHF. The complete variable domain, with remaining parts taken from reference TRBV5-4 and TRBJ1-5, reads ETGVTQSPTHLIKTRGQQVTLRCSSQSGHNTVSWYQQALGQGPQFIFQYYREEENGRGNFPPRFSGLQFPNYSSELNVNALELDDSALYLCASSYVGQGVHSNQPQHFGDGTRLSIL.

This chain joins TRBV9 and TRBJ1-1, with TRBD1 identical over 11 bases. The germline CDR1 and CDR2 sequences are SGDLS and YYNGEE. The CDR3 is 15 residues long. With V trimmed by 3 bases and J by 3 bases, 4 bases remained unmatched. The CDR3: CASSDGQGAYTEAFF. For the CDR3, the DNA is TGTGCCAGCAGCGACGGACAGGGGGCTTACACTGAAGCTTTCTTT.

The CDR3 protein is CASSLGTVLSTDTQYF. CDR3 bases: TGTGCCAGCAGCTTAGGGACAGTACTTAGCACAGATACGCAGTATTTT. This sequence joins TRBV11-1 and TRBJ2-3, with a possible D match to TRBD1 (6 bases). V was trimmed by 1 base and J by 0 bases, leaving 11 bases between them. Germline CDR1 SGHAT, CDR2 FQDESV (reference sequence). The CDR3 length is 16 residues. Filled out from reference TRBV11-1 and TRBJ2-3, the complete variable domain reads EAEVAQSPRYKITEKSQAVAFWCDPISGHATLYWYRQILGQGPELLVQFQDESVVDDSQLPKDRFSAERLKGVDSTLKIQPAELGDSAMYLCASSLGTVLSTDTQYFGPGTRLTVL.

Here the CDR3 reads CASSQGEWVYEQYF. The DNA for the CDR3 is TGTGCCAGCAGCCAGGGAGAGTGGGTCTACGAGCAGTACTTC. The chain recombines TRBV6-1 with TRBJ2-7; D possibly matches TRBD1 or TRBD2 (5 bases each). CDR3 length: 14 amino acids. The V end was cut by 6 bases, the J end by 3 bases, with 15 bases between. Germline CDR1 reads MNHNS; CDR2 reads SASEGT.

CDR3 sequence: CASSHTGSNQPQHF. CDR3 nucleotide sequence: TGTGCCAGCAGCCATACCGGGAGCAATCAGCCCCAGCATTTT. The rearrangement uses TRBV7-9 and TRBJ1-5; D is unclear. CDR1 and CDR2 (germline): SEHNR, FQNEAQ (reference sequence). The CDR3 has 14 amino acids. Trimming left V 5 bases short and J 1 base short, with 9 bases between.

The chain employs TRBV4-1 and TRBJ2-3; tentatively, D is TRBD2 (6 bases). Germline lookup yields CDR1 MGHRA and CDR2 YSYEKL. Trimming removed 0 bases from V and 6 bases from J, with 13 bases in between. The length of the CDR3 is 15 residues. CDR3 amino acids: CASSQDIPGGDTQYF. The CDR3 nucleotides read TGCGCCAGCAGCCAAGATATTCCCGGGGGTGATACGCAGTATTTT.

The table lists this clone with a count of one. The rearrangement uses TRBV2 and TRBJ1-2; a possible D gene is TRBD1 (5 bases). Trimming stripped 8 bases from V and 5 bases from J, with 12 bases between. CDR3 size: 12 residues. Germline CDR1 and CDR2: SNHLY and FYNNEI. The CDR3 protein is CASFGTGYGYTF. The CDR3 nucleotides read TGTGCCAGCTTCGGGACGGGATATGGCTACACCTTC. Supplemented by reference TRBV2 and TRBJ1-2, the full variable domain reads EPEVTQTPSHQVTQMGQEVILRCVPISNHLYFYWYRQILGQKVEFLVSFYNNEISEKSEIFDDQFSVERPDGSNFTLKIRSTKLEDSAMYFCASFGTGYGYTFGSGTRLTVV.

The chain has TRBV5-1 and TRBJ2-1; TRBD2 agrees at 10 bases. Looked up from germline, CDR1 is SGHRS and CDR2 is YFSETQ. This CDR3 has 17 amino acids. The junction had 7 bases not matched to a gene; V was cut back by 4 bases and J by 0 bases. CDR3 in amino acids: CASSPRTSGVSYNEQFF. For the CDR3, the DNA is TGCGCCAGCAGCCCCCGGACTAGCGGAGTCTCCTACAATGAGCAGTTCTTC.

This sequence joins TRBV4-1 and TRBJ2-1; D not certain. V was shortened by 0 bases and J by 10 bases, with 16 bases between the two germline ends. The germline gives CDR1 MGHRA, CDR2 YSYEKL. The CDR3 covers 15 residues. As DNA, the CDR3 is TGCGCCAGCAGCCAAGAAAAAGCAGGCCTTGGAGAGCAGTTCTTC. Protein sequence: CASSQEKAGLGEQFF.

The CDR3 nucleotides read TGTGCCAGCAGCGGCTATGATGGTTCCTACAATGAGCAGTTCTTC. Protein: CASSGYDGSYNEQFF. The genes are TRBV9 and TRBJ2-1; no reliable D call. V was clipped by 3 bases and J by 1 base, with 11 bases between them. Per the germline V gene, CDR1 is SGDLS and CDR2 is YYNGEE. The CDR3 consists of 15 residues.

The genes are TRBV7-9 and TRBJ1-1, with 7 bases that match TRBD1. The CDR3 has 14 residues. J lost 2 bases, V lost 5 bases, and 5 bases had no gene match. CDR1 SEHNR and CDR2 FQNEAQ come from the germline V gene (reference sequence). The CDR3 loop is CASSTGTDNTEAFF. Here the CDR3 DNA reads TGTGCCAGCAGCACCGGGACAGATAACACTGAAGCTTTCTTT.

This chain joins TRBV5-1 and TRBJ2-2, with D maybe TRBD1 (6 bases). Germline CDR1 SGHRS, CDR2 YFSETQ. Trimming took off 4 bases at V and 3 bases at J, with 7 bases between the two ends. The length of the CDR3 is 13 residues. The CDR3 spells CASSPGDTGELFF. The CDR3 nucleotides read TGCGCCAGCAGCCCAGGGGACACCGGGGAGCTGTTTTTT. The variable domain in full, with the rest retrieved from reference TRBV5-1 and TRBJ2-2, is KAGVTQTPRYLIKTRGQQVTLSCSPISGHRSVSWYQQTPGQGLQFLFEYFSETQRNKGNFPGRFSGRQFSNSRSEMNVSTLELGDSALYLCASSPGDTGELFFGEGSRLTVL.

This chain connects TRBV29-1 to TRBJ2-1, with D maybe TRBD1 (5 bases). The CDR3 spans 16 residues. Deletions cut 1 base from V and 0 bases from J, with 13 bases between. Germline CDR1 SQVTM, CDR2 ANQGSEA. CDR3 DNA: TGCAGCGTTGAAGTTGAAGACAGTCCCTCCTACAATGAGCAGTTCTTC. This encodes CSVEVEDSPSYNEQFF.

This chain links TRBV4-1 with TRBJ2-7, with unresolved D. Trimming took off 3 bases at V and 2 bases at J, with 8 bases between the two ends. This CDR3 is 13 amino acids long. Germline V gene sequence: CDR1 MGHRA, CDR2 YSYEKL. This CDR3 is CASSHGIPYEQYF. The CDR3 nucleotides read TGCGCCAGCAGCCATGGGATACCCTACGAGCAGTACTTC.

A few counts support this clone. The chain links TRBV27 to TRBJ2-3; 10 nucleotides line up with TRBD2. V shed 3 bases and J 4 bases; nucleotides not matched to a gene: 4. CDR1 MNHEY and CDR2 SMNVEV come from the germline V gene (reference sequence). The CDR3 contains 15 residues. CDR3 protein: CASSFLAGVPDTQYF. CDR3 nucleotide sequence: TGTGCCAGCAGTTTCCTAGCGGGAGTGCCAGATACGCAGTATTTT.